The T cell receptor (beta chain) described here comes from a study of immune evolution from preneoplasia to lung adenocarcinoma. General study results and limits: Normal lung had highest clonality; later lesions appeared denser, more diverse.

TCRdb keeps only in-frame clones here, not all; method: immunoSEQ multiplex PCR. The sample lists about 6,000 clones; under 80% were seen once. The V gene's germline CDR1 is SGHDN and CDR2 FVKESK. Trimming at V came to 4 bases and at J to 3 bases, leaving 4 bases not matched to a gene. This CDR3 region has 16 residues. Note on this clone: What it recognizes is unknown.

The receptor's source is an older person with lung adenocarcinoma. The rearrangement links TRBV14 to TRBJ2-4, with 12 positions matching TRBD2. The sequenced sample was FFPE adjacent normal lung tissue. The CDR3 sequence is CASSRGTSGLKNIQYF. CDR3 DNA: TGTGCCAGCAGCCGCGGGACTAGCGGGCTCAAAAACATTCAGTACTTC. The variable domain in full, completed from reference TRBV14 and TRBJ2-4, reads EAGVTQFPSHSVIEKGQTVTLRCDPISGHDNLYWYRRVMGKEIKFLLHFVKESKQDESGMPNNRFLAERTGGTYSTLKVQPAELEDSGVYFCASSRGTSGLKNIQYFGAGTRLSVL.